This T cell receptor beta chain came from a study of T cell repertoires in cytomegalovirus infection. Study-level background: Carrying CMV and the relevant HLA type showed in public TCR beta signatures.

This clonotype appeared a few times. Its cognate antigen is unknown. Germline assignment: CDR1 SGHVS and CDR2 FQNEAQ. The CDR3 length is 15 residues. The V and J ends lost 3 bases and 4 bases, in that order; junction bases with no gene match: 6. TCRdb recomputed calls from the reads with MiXCR, one row per CDR3 protein. Altogether approximately 180,000 distinct CDR3 sequences are present, approximately 17% being singletons, with the ten largest covering approximately 25%. The study's findings and limits: HLA-C-restricted CMV-specific TCR beta clonotypes were dominant in the ex vivo response. Cumulative public TCR beta family frequency identified CMV carriers with the relevant HLA.

The J gene is TRBJ2-7, the V gene TRBV7-8; TRBD2 aligns across 10 bases. Input material: CD8+ T cells from PBMCs. The receptor comes from a human donor in good health (CMV status not recorded). Some clones in this sample may be carry-over from other donors' samples. For the CDR3, the DNA is TGTGCCAGCAGCTTGGGGGCTAGCGGGGGTTACGAGCAGTACTTC. This translates into CASSLGASGGYEQYF.